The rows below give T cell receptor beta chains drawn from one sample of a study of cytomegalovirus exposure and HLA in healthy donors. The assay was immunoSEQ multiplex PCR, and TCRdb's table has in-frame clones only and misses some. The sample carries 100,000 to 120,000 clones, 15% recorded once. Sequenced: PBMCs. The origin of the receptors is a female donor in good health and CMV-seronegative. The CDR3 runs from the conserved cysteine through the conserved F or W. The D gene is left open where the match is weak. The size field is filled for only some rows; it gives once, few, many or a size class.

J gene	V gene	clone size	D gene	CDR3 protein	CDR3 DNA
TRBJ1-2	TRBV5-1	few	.	CASSETVSYGYTF	TGCGCCAGCAGCGAAACAGTGAGCTATGGCTACACCTTC
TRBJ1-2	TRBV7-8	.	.	CASSLTGTRYGYTF	TGTGCCAGCAGCTTAACCGGGACAAGATATGGCTACACCTTC
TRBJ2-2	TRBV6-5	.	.	CASKGTGELFF	TGTGCCAGCAAGGGGACCGGGGAGCTGTTTTTT
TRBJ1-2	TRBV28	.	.	CASSPYLDGYTF	TGTGCCAGCAGTCCCTACCTTGATGGCTACACCTTC
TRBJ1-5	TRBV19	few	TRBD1	CASQDRGGENQPQHF	TGTGCCAGCCAGGACAGGGGCGGGGAGAATCAGCCCCAGCATTTT
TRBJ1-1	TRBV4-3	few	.	CASSQGWIWGSTPNTEAFF	TGCGCCAGCAGCCAAGGGTGGATCTGGGGCTCCACACCCAACACTGAAGCTTTCTTT
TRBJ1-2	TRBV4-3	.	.	CASSTLGRSFNYGYTF	TGCGCCAGCAGCACCCTGGGCAGATCTTTTAACTATGGCTACACCTTC
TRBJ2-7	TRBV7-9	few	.	CASSPMGQGVKQYF	TGTGCCAGCAGTCCGATGGGGCAAGGCGTGAAGCAGTACTTC
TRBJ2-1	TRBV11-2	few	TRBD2	CASSPWTVAGRGEQFF	TGTGCCAGCAGCCCCTGGACAGTTGCCGGGAGGGGTGAGCAGTTCTTC
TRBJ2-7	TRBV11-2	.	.	CASSLLAERVEQYF	TGTGCCAGCAGCTTACTGGCGGAGCGAGTCGAGCAGTACTTC
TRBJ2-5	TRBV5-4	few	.	CASSSIRDTETQYF	TGTGCCAGCAGCTCTATCCGGGACACGGAGACCCAGTACTTC
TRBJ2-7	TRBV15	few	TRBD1	CATSSPGQGYEQYF	TGTGCCACCAGCAGCCCGGGACAGGGTTACGAGCAGTACTTC
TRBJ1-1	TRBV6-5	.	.	CASGRGNTEAFF	TGTGCCAGCGGCCGGGGGAACACTGAGGCTTTCTTT
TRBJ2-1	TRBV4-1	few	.	CASSQGRQQGPRYSYNEQFF	TGCGCCAGCAGCCAAGGACGACAGCAAGGGCCCAGATACTCCTACAATGAGCAGTTCTTC
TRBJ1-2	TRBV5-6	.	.	CASSIRGDGYTF	TGTGCCAGCAGCATCAGGGGAGATGGCTACACCTTC
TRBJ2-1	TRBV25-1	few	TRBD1	CASRTGSYNEQFF	TGTGCCAGCAGGACAGGGTCCTACAATGAGCAGTTCTTC
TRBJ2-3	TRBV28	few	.	CASRDSSTDTQYF	TGTGCCAGCCGAGACAGTAGCACAGATACGCAGTATTTT
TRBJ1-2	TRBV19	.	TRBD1	CANSPTPGQSTKYGYTF	TGTGCCAATAGTCCAACCCCGGGACAGAGCACCAAATATGGCTACACCTTC
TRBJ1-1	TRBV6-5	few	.	CASIRGILAFF	TGTGCCAGCATCCGAGGTATCTTGGCTTTCTTT
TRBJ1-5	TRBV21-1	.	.	CASSTRDRSYSNQPQHF	TGTGCCAGCAGCACCCGGGACAGATCATATAGCAATCAGCCCCAGCATTTT
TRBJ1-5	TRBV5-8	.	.	CASSLDRAGNNQPQHF	TGTGCCAGCAGCTTGGACAGGGCAGGGAACAATCAGCCCCAGCATTTT
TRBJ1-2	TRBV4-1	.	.	CASSQGPVTEINYGYTF	TGCGCCAGCAGCCAAGGTCCCGTGACAGAAATTAACTATGGCTACACCTTC
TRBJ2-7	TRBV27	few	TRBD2	CASNGVAGVGEQYF	TGTGCCAGCAACGGGGTAGCGGGAGTGGGCGAGCAGTACTTC
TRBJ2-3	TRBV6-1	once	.	CASSEPGQSTDTQYF	TGTGCCAGCAGTGAACCCGGACAGAGCACAGATACGCAGTATTTT
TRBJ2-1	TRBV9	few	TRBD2	CASSPGLAGNEQFF	TGTGCCAGCAGCCCGGGACTAGCGGGGAATGAGCAGTTCTTC
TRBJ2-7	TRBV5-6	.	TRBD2	CASSGGTSGSFIRYEQYF	TGTGCCAGCAGCGGAGGGACTAGCGGGAGCTTTATACGGTACGAGCAGTACTTC
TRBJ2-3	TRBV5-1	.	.	CASSLGAGSTDTQYF	TGCGCCAGCAGCTTGGGGGCAGGTAGCACAGATACGCAGTATTTT
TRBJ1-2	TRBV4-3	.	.	CASSQVRGGVGGYTF	TGCGCCAGCAGCCAAGTAAGGGGGGGTGTCGGTGGCTACACCTTC
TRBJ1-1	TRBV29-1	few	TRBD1	CSVEGDRGAPEAFF	TGCAGCGTTGAGGGAGACAGGGGTGCCCCTGAAGCTTTCTTT
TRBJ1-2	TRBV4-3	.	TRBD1	CASSQENFQGVVYGYTF	TGCGCCAGCAGCCAAGAAAATTTCCAGGGGGTGGTATATGGCTACACCTTC
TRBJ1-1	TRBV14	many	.	CASSPISSTEAFF	TGTGCCAGCAGCCCCATCTCCAGCACTGAAGCTTTCTTT
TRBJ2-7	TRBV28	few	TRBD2	CASSRAGADEQYF	TGTGCCAGCAGCCGGGCGGGAGCGGACGAGCAGTACTTC
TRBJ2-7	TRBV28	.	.	CASSHQSYEQYF	TGTGCCAGCAGTCATCAATCCTACGAGCAGTACTTC
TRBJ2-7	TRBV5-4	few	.	CASSRPGVPYEQYF	TGTGCCAGCAGCCGTCCGGGAGTACCCTACGAGCAGTACTTC
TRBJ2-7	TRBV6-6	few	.	CASRDGLFYEQYF	TGTGCCAGCAGAGACGGACTCTTCTACGAGCAGTACTTC
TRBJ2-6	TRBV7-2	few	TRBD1	CASSLALGQGAFGANVLTF	TGTGCCAGCAGCTTAGCGCTGGGACAGGGGGCGTTTGGGGCCAACGTCCTGACTTTC
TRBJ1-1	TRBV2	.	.	CASRMANTEAFF	TGTGCCAGCAGAATGGCGAACACTGAAGCTTTCTTT
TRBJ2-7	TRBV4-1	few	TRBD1	CASSGDSHSYEQYF	TGCGCCAGCAGCGGGGACAGTCACTCCTACGAGCAGTACTTC
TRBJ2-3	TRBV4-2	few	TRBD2	CASSQGPGGSTDTQYF	TGTGCCAGCAGCCAAGGCCCGGGAGGAAGCACAGATACGCAGTATTTT
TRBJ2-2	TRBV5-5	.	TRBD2	CASSLAAGAYGELFF	TGTGCCAGCAGCTTGGCCGCGGGAGCGTACGGGGAGCTGTTTTTT
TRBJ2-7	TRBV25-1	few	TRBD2	CASSASGRAGGQYF	TGTGCCAGCAGTGCAAGCGGGAGGGCTGGTGGGCAGTACTTC
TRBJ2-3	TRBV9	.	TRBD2	CASSVDYSGSVQYF	TGTGCCAGCAGCGTTGACTATAGCGGGAGTGTGCAGTATTTT
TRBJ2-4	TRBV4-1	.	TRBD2	CASRLTSGSTKNIQYF	TGCGCCAGCAGGCTTACTAGCGGGAGTACCAAAAACATTCAGTACTTC
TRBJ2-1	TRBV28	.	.	CASSSLAGQQYNEQFF	TGTGCCAGCAGTTCGCTCGCCGGACAGCAATACAATGAGCAGTTCTTC
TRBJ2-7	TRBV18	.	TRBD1	CASSPAGGSYEQYF	TGTGCCAGCTCACCCGCAGGGGGTTCCTACGAGCAGTACTTC
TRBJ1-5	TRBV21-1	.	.	CASSKPREGRSNQPQHF	TGTGCCAGCAGCAAACCCAGGGAAGGCCGTAGCAATCAGCCCCAGCATTTT
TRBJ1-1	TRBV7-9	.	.	CASSPPGTPNTEAFF	TGTGCCAGCAGCCCGCCCGGGACACCGAACACTGAAGCTTTCTTT
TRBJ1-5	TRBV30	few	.	CAWTQTGTRHQPQNF	TGTGCCTGGACACAAACGGGGACACGGCATCAGCCCCAGAATTTT
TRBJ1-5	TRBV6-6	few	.	CASTLGGSDQPQHF	TGTGCCAGCACTCTGGGGGGATCAGATCAGCCCCAGCATTTT
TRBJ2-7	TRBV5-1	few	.	CASSDTGTPSYEQYF	TGCGCCAGCAGCGATACCGGGACACCGTCCTACGAGCAGTACTTC
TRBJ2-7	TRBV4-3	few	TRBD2	CASSPGEGTSGRAIYEQYF	TGCGCCAGCAGCCCGGGGGAGGGGACTAGCGGGAGGGCCATCTACGAGCAGTACTTC
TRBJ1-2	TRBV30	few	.	CAWSPQDNYGYTF	TGTGCCTGGAGCCCACAGGATAACTATGGCTACACCTTC
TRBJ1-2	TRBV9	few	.	CASSSPGIGGYTF	TGTGCCAGCAGCTCCCCAGGGATTGGAGGCTACACCTTC
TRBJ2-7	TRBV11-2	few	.	CASSLGSGGALFEQYF	TGTGCCAGCAGCTTAGGGTCCGGGGGAGCTCTGTTCGAGCAGTACTTC
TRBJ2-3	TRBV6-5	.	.	CASSFGTYSDTQYF	TGTGCCAGCAGCTTCGGGACTTATTCAGATACGCAGTATTTT
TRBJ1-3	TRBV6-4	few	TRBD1	CARDRDSSGNTIYF	TGTGCCAGAGACCGGGACAGCTCTGGAAACACCATATATTTT
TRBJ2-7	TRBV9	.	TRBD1	CASSVARGPDWSEQYF	TGTGCCAGCAGCGTAGCCAGGGGGCCGGACTGGTCGGAGCAGTACTTC
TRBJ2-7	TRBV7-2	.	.	CASRKPGTYEQYF	TGTGCCAGCAGAAAACCCGGGACCTACGAGCAGTACTTC
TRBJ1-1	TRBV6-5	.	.	CASSHQDEAFF	TGTGCCAGCAGTCACCAGGATGAAGCTTTCTTT
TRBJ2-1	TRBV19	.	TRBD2	CASGTPGLAILDEQFF	TGTGCCAGCGGAACCCCGGGACTAGCGATATTGGATGAGCAGTTCTTC